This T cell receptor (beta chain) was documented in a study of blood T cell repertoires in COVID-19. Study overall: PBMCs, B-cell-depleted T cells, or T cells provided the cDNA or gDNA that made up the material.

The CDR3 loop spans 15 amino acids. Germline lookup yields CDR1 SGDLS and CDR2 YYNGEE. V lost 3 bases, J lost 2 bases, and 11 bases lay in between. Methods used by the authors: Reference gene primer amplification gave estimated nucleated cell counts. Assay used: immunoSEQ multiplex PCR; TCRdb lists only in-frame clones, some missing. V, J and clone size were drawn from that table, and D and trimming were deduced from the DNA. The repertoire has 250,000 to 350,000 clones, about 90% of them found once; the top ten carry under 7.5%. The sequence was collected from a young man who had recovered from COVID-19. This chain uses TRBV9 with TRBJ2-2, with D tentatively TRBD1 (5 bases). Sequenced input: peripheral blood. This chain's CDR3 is CASSARDPNTGELFF. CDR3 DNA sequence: TGTGCCAGCAGCGCCAGGGATCCTAACACCGGGGAGCTGTTTTTT.